This TCR beta chain originates from a study of blood T cell repertoires in COVID-19. The germline CDR1 and CDR2 sequences are SGHRS and YFSETQ. The germline V and J ends were trimmed by 3 bases and 2 bases, with 6 bases remaining between them. The CDR3 length is 13 residues. As processed by the authors: Nucleated cell counts were estimated from reference gene primer amplification. Data came from immunoSEQ multiplex PCR; TCRdb stores just in-frame clones and leaves some out. The DNA gave D and trimming, while V, J and clone size come from that table. The table records over 250,000 clones, about 89% of them present only once.

This clonotype was sampled from a woman in her sixties or seventies with acute or convalescent COVID-19. The sequenced sample consisted of peripheral blood. This chain joins TRBV5-1 and TRBJ1-3, with D hard to call. This chain's CDR3 is CASSWATGNTIYF. The CDR3 nucleotides are TGCGCCAGCAGCTGGGCTACTGGAAACACCATATATTTT.